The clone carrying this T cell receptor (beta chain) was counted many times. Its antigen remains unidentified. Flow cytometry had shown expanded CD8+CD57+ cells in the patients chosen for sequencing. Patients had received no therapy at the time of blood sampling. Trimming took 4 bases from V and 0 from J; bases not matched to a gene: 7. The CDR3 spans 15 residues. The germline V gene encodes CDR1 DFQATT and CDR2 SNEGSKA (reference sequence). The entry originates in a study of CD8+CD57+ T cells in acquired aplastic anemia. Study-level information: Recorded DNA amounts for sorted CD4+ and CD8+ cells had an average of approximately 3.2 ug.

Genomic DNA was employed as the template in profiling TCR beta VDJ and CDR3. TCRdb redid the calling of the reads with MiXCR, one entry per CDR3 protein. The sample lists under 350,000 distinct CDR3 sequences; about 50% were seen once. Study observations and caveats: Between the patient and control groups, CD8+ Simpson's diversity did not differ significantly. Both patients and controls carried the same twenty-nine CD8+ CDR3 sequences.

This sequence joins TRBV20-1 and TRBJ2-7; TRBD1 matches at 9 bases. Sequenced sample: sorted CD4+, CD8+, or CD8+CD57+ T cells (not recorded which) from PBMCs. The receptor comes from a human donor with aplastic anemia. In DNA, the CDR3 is TGCAGTGCTAATGCAGGGACAGGGATCTCCTACGAGCAGTACTTC. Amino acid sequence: CSANAGTGISYEQYF.